This T cell receptor (beta chain) was observed in a study of shared clonotypes between healthy human individuals. About this clone: The antigen is undetermined.

Study results and caveats: Having only a few donors restricted how much genetic and exposure-history diversity was captured.

This CDR3 has 14 residues. Germline V CDR1 and CDR2: SGHRS, YFSETQ. Trimming at V came to 4 bases and at J to 2 bases, leaving 4 bases not matched to a gene. Over several immunoSEQ plates, each subset's genomic DNA was distributed in even portions. Libraries were prepared by immunoSEQ multiplex PCR; TCRdb keeps only in-frame clonotypes and omits some of them. The table lists fewer than 600,000 clones, around three quarters of them singletons, with about 12% in the top ten. The source of this sequence is a woman between 40 and 50 years old in good health. Some clones in this sample may be carry-over from other donors' samples. J is TRBJ1-1 and V is TRBV5-1, with 8 bases matching TRBD1. Specimen: PBMCs. CDR3 loop: CASSVAGGNTEAFF. CDR3 coding DNA: TGCGCCAGCAGCGTGGCAGGGGGCAACACTGAAGCTTTCTTT.